This record looks at one T cell receptor (beta chain) sequence and its context. Its antigen is unknown. Given a far larger clone just one base away, this is likely a sequencing read error. The entry originates in a study of prognosis after radiotherapy for stage I lung cancer. General study results and limits: After stereotactic body radiation therapy, patients with later distant metastases showed lower Shannon entropy. Usage of the TRBV and TRBJ genes (in patients with versus without metastases) was reportedly different.

This CDR3 is 15 amino acids long. Per germline, CDR1 SGHAT and CDR2 FQNNGV. The TCR beta CDR3 region was amplified from genomic DNA, with two rounds of multiplex PCR being used for the amplification. The first round of PCR was done with primers that matched each TRBV and TRBJ gene. Universal primers were what the second PCR round used. TCRdb ran MiXCR on the multiplex PCR reads and lists one entry per CDR3 protein. The sample gives approximately 22,000 distinct CDR3 sequences, roughly 44% of which show up once; 30% to 35% is in the top ten. On two occasions, one at each of two time points, approximately 5.6 milliliters of peripheral blood were drawn.

The sample consisted of PBMCs, taken before or after stereotactic body radiation therapy (not recorded which). The sequence was obtained from a donor aged 50 or older with non-small cell lung cancer. The rearrangement links TRBV11-2 to TRBJ1-3, with 8 bases identical to TRBD1. In nucleotides, the CDR3 is TGTGCCAGCAGTTACCAGGGGGCCTCTGGAAACACCGTATATTTT. Translating gives CASSYQGASGNTVYF.